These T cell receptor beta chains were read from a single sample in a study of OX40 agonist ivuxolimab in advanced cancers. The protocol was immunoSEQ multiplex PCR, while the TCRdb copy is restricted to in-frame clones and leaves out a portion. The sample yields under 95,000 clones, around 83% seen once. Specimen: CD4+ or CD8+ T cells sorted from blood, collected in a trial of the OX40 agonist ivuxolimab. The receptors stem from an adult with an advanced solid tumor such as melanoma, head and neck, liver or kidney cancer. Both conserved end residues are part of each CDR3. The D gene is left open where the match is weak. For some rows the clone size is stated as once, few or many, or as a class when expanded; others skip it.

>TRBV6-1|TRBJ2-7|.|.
CASRRSEIYEQYF
TGTGCCAGCAGACGTTCGGAAATTTACGAGCAGTACTTC
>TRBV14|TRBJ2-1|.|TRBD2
CASSQEAASGGWGEQFF
TGTGCCAGCAGCCAAGAGGCGGCTAGCGGAGGGTGGGGTGAGCAGTTCTTC
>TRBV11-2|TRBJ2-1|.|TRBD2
CASTRLAGYYNEQFF
TGTGCCAGCACCCGACTAGCGGGATATTACAATGAGCAGTTCTTC
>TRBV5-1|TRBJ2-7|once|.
CASSLVPGSIEQYF
TGCGCCAGCAGCTTGGTCCCAGGCAGTATAGAGCAGTACTTC
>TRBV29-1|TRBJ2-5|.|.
CSVEEVKGNLIGETQYF
TGCAGCGTTGAAGAGGTCAAAGGGAACCTAATAGGAGAGACCCAGTACTTC
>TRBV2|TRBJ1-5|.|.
CASGSGEGQPQHF
TGTGCCAGCGGGTCTGGGGAAGGTCAGCCCCAGCATTTT
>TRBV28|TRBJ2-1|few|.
CASSQFSVTGLPNEQFF
TGTGCCAGCAGCCAGTTTAGTGTGACGGGGTTGCCCAATGAGCAGTTCTTC
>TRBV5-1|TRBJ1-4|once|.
CASSLVGSAGEKLFF
TGCGCCAGCAGCTTGGTAGGGAGCGCGGGTGAAAAACTGTTTTTT
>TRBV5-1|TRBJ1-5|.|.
CASSLLGYSNQPQHF
TGCGCCAGCAGCTTGTTGGGTTATAGCAATCAGCCCCAGCATTTT
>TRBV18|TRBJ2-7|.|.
CASSGGSDLGEGYF
TGTGCCAGCTCCGGGGGATCTGACTTGGGCGAGGGGTACTTC
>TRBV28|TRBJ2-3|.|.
CASSPPGAMDTQYF
TGTGCCAGCAGTCCCCCCGGGGCCATGGATACGCAGTATTTT